This passage covers 6 T cell receptor beta chains from one sample sequenced in a study of blood T cell repertoires in COVID-19. Assay used: immunoSEQ multiplex PCR; TCRdb lists only in-frame clones, some missing. Of about 300,000 clones listed, about nine tenths were seen once; the top ten hold approximately 7%. Material: peripheral blood. The origin of the receptors is a woman under 40 who had recovered from COVID-19.

The CDR3 here is CASSRRQGVSGYTF. The CDR3 DNA reads as TGTGCCAGCAGCCGGCGACAGGGTGTCAGTGGCTACACCTTC. The chain carries TRBV4-2 and TRBJ1-2, with TRBD1 matching 7 bases. CDR1 LGHNA and CDR2 YNFKEQ come from the germline V gene. The J segment lost 7 bases and the V segment lost 4 bases, leaving 9 bases of the junction unmatched. This CDR3 is 14 amino acids long.

The chain employs TRBV14 and TRBJ1-1; D is ambiguous. The V end was cut by 4 bases, the J end by 0 bases, with 9 bases between. Per germline, CDR1 SGHDN and CDR2 FVKESK. The CDR3 spans 14 residues. CDR3 nucleotides: TGTGCCAGCAGCCCTCAGGTACTGAACACTGAAGCTTTCTTT. Translated, it gives CASSPQVLNTEAFF.

This clone was recorded once. The chain has TRBV2 and TRBJ1-2; no definite D call. This CDR3 is built from 14 residues. V was pared by 6 bases and J by 1 base, with 12 bases between. Germline CDR1 reads SNHLY; CDR2 reads FYNNEI. The CDR3: CASRGTGYNYGYTF. The CDR3 DNA follows: TGTGCCAGCAGGGGAACGGGATATAACTATGGCTACACCTTC.

The chain combines TRBV6-2 or TRBV6-3 with TRBJ2-1; 8 bases align to TRBD2. The germline V gene has CDR1 MNHEY and CDR2 SVGEGT. The CDR3 spans 15 residues. The V gene end was trimmed by 2 bases and the J gene end by 6 bases; junction bases not matched to a gene: 6. The CDR3 here is CASSYGAGGSNEQFF. The DNA of the CDR3 is TGTGCCAGCAGTTACGGGGCGGGGGGCAGCAATGAGCAGTTCTTC.

The genes are TRBV10-3 and TRBJ1-6; perhaps TRBD1 as D (5 bases). The CDR3 consists of 13 residues. CDR1 is ENHRY and CDR2 is SYGVKD in the germline V gene. V was cut by 3 bases and J by 10 bases, with 10 bases left in between. The CDR3 region is CAISDRDGSPLHF. The CDR3 bases are TGTGCCATCAGTGACAGGGATGGCTCACCCCTCCACTTT.

This chain connects TRBV28 to TRBJ1-2; 8 bases line up with TRBD1. The germline V gene encodes CDR1 MDHEN and CDR2 SYDVKM. The CDR3 runs to 14 residues. Unmatched junction bases numbered 7, after V lost 5 bases and J lost 5 bases. In DNA, the CDR3 is TGTGCCAGCAGTCTCGGACAGGGAGGGTATGGCTACACCTTC. This gives the protein CASSLGQGGYGYTF.